A single sample is the source of the 18 T cell receptor beta chains below, sequenced in a study of cytotoxic CD8 clonotypes in ibrutinib-treated CLL. The protocol was immunoSEQ multiplex PCR, while the TCRdb copy is restricted to in-frame clones and leaves out a portion. The table lists roughly 220,000 clones, roughly three quarters of them singletons. The source material was PBMCs, sampled after 12 months of ibrutinib treatment. The receptors come from a human donor with chronic lymphocytic leukemia.

The chain carries TRBV27 and TRBJ2-1, with D perhaps matching TRBD1 (6 bases). In germline, CDR1 is MNHEY, CDR2 SMNVEV (reference sequence). This CDR3 contains 15 residues. Trimming stripped 7 bases from V and 0 bases from J, with 13 bases between. The CDR3 nucleotides read TGTGCCAGCAACAACAGGGAGCTCTCCTACAATGAGCAGTTCTTC. Protein: CASNNRELSYNEQFF.

The chain joins TRBV7-2 to TRBJ1-1; 8 bases line up with TRBD1. Germline loops: CDR1 SGHTA, CDR2 FQGNSA. The CDR3 is 15 residues long. The V segment lost 0 bases and the J segment 5 bases; nucleotides outside the gene matches: 5. The CDR3 nucleotides are TGTGCCAGCAGCTTAGCGCACACAGGGGGGACTGAAGCTTTCTTT. This sequence encodes CASSLAHTGGTEAFF.

The chain employs TRBV5-1 and TRBJ2-7; 10 nucleotides agree with TRBD1. Looked up from germline, CDR1 is SGHRS and CDR2 is YFSETQ. Trimming cost V 4 bases and J 2 bases; bases outside gene matches: 6. This CDR3 contains 15 residues. The DNA of the CDR3 is TGCGCCAGCAGCCCGTGGGACAGGGGAACCTACGAGCAGTACTTC. This gives the protein CASSPWDRGTYEQYF. The variable domain in full, with the rest retrieved from reference TRBV5-1 and TRBJ2-7, is KAGVTQTPRYLIKTRGQQVTLSCSPISGHRSVSWYQQTPGQGLQFLFEYFSETQRNKGNFPGRFSGRQFSNSRSEMNVSTLELGDSALYLCASSPWDRGTYEQYFGPGTRLTVT.

V gene TRBV5-6 combines with J gene TRBJ1-2, with a tentative D call TRBD1 (5 bases). V was clipped by 4 bases and J by 5 bases, with 18 bases between them. This CDR3 has 15 residues. Looked up from germline, CDR1 is SGHDT and CDR2 is YYEEEE. The CDR3 DNA reads as TGTGCCAGCAGCCTCCTCCTGGGGGTGGGGTATGGCTACACCTTC. Its translation is CASSLLLGVGYGYTF.

This chain connects TRBV28 to TRBJ1-2; tentative D call: TRBD1 (5 bases). The CDR3 is 14 residues long. CDR1 is MDHEN and CDR2 is SYDVKM in the germline V gene. The V gene lost 2 bases and the J gene lost 8 bases, with 15 bases spanning the gap. CDR3 loop: CASSLARAGSGYTF. CDR3 bases: TGTGCCAGCAGTTTAGCCAGGGCGGGGAGCGGCTACACCTTC.

The CDR3 DNA reads TGTGCCAGTAGTATTGGGACCATTAATGGGGATACGCAGTATTTT. As protein: CASSIGTINGDTQYF. The chain couples TRBV19 to TRBJ2-3; D tentatively fits TRBD1 or TRBD2 (5 bases each). V was shortened by 3 bases and J by 6 bases, with 16 bases between the two germline ends. This CDR3 is built from 15 residues. Germline CDR1 is LNHDA and CDR2 is SQIVND (reference sequence).

The CDR3 loop is CASTWWNRLNYGYTF. CDR3 coding DNA: TGTGCCAGTACCTGGTGGAACAGACTCAACTATGGCTACACCTTC. The chain employs TRBV19 and TRBJ1-2; no clear D gene. Trimming pared 7 bases from V and 2 bases from J, leaving 17 bases between. In germline, CDR1 is LNHDA, CDR2 SQIVND (reference sequence). The CDR3 spans 15 residues.

The chain couples TRBV7-9 to TRBJ1-6; the D is unclear. Germline CDR1 is SEHNR and CDR2 is FQNEAQ (reference sequence). V lost 5 bases, J lost 8 bases, and 10 bases lay in between. CDR3 length: 13 residues. CDR3 in DNA: TGTGCCAGCAGCCAGAGAATGGATTCACCCCTCCACTTT. This encodes CASSQRMDSPLHF. Full variable domain (rest looked up from reference TRBV7-9 and TRBJ1-6): DTGVSQNPRHKITKRGQNVTFRCDPISEHNRLYWYRQTLGQGPEFLTYFQNEAQLEKSRLLSDRFSAERPKGSFSTLEIQRTEQGDSAMYLCASSQRMDSPLHFGNGTRLTVT.

This clone has just a few counts. The genes are TRBV4-3 and TRBJ1-2; D not resolved. CDR1 LGHNA and CDR2 YSLEER come from the germline V gene. The CDR3 length is 14 residues. V was cut by 0 bases and J by 4 bases, with 9 bases left in between. The CDR3 region has the DNA TGCGCCAGCAGCCAAGACTGGGCCAGCTATGGCTACACCTTC. Amino acids: CASSQDWASYGYTF.

The chain has TRBV6-5 and TRBJ2-1, with 8 bases identical to TRBD2. CDR3 length: 16 residues. The germline CDR1 and CDR2 sequences are MNHEY and SVGAGI. Trimming removed 0 bases from V and 3 bases from J; junction bases left unmatched: 4. The CDR3 bases are TGTGCCAGCAGTTACTCCTTAAGCGGGGGCTACAATGAGCAGTTCTTC. As protein: CASSYSLSGGYNEQFF.

The chain employs TRBV11-2 and TRBJ1-6; 7 bases line up with TRBD1. V lost 5 bases to trimming and J lost 10 bases; unmatched junction nucleotides: 8. The CDR3 totals 14 residues. CDR1 and CDR2 from the germline V gene are SGHAT and FQNNGV. The CDR3 DNA follows: TGTGCCAGCAGCCGACAGGGAGGAGGATCACCCCTCCACTTT. Its translation is CASSRQGGGSPLHF.

The CDR3 nucleotides read TGTGCCTGGAGTGCCCTCACGGGCTACACCTTC. It encodes CAWSALTGYTF. The chain joins TRBV30 to TRBJ1-2; unclear D gene. Looked up from germline, CDR1 is GTSNPN and CDR2 is SVGIG (reference sequence). The germline V and J ends were trimmed by 1 base and 8 bases, with 8 bases remaining between them. The CDR3 has 11 amino acids.

The rearrangement uses TRBV15 and TRBJ1-1; 7 bases line up with TRBD1. Germline V CDR1 and CDR2: LNHNV, YYDKDF (reference sequence). J lost 5 bases, V lost 5 bases, and 11 bases had no gene match. This CDR3 is built from 15 residues. CDR3 sequence: CATSGWRQGTTEAFF. The CDR3, as DNA: TGTGCCACCAGCGGCTGGCGACAGGGAACTACTGAAGCTTTCTTT.

In nucleotides, the CDR3 is TGTGCCAGCAGGGGGCAGACTCGGGTCGAGCAGTACTTC. Its translation: CASRGQTRVEQYF. This rearrangement joins TRBV6-6 to TRBJ2-7; D perhaps matches TRBD1 (5 bases). CDR1 and CDR2 (germline): MNHNY, SVGAGI (reference sequence). The CDR3 covers 13 residues. The V end lost 6 bases, the J end lost 6 bases, and 15 bases lay between the germline ends.

The rearrangement links TRBV19 to TRBJ2-5, with a possible D match to TRBD1 (5 bases). CDR3 length: 15 amino acids. Trimming removed 5 bases at V and 1 base at J, with 14 bases between. The germline gives CDR1 LNHDA, CDR2 SQIVND (reference sequence). CDR3 DNA sequence: TGTGCCAGTAGTCCCCCAGGGTGGGGCCAAGAGACCCAGTACTTC. Its translation is CASSPPGWGQETQYF.

A few counts support this clone. The chain couples TRBV7-2 to TRBJ2-7; 7 bases agree with TRBD2. Trimming cost V 1 base and J 3 bases; bases outside gene matches: 12. The CDR3 contains 17 residues. Germline CDR1 is SGHTA and CDR2 is FQGNSA. CDR3 in DNA: TGTGCCAGCAGCTTAGGTCCAGCGGCAGTAGCGGGCTACGAGCAGTACTTC. It is translated as CASSLGPAAVAGYEQYF.

The gene calls are TRBV4-3 and TRBJ2-3; no clear D. CDR3 size: 14 residues. The ends were cut back, 0 bases at V and 6 bases at J, with 10 bases in the middle. Germline assignment: CDR1 LGHNA and CDR2 YSLEER. Written as DNA, the CDR3 is TGCGCCAGCAGCCAAGACGGCCGTTCGGATACGCAGTATTTT. Translating gives CASSQDGRSDTQYF.

A few counts support this clone. The chain couples TRBV30 to TRBJ1-5, with no clear D. Germline CDR1 and CDR2: GTSNPN and SVGIG (reference sequence). This CDR3 contains 12 residues. V was cut by 0 bases and J by 7 bases, with 7 bases left in between. DNA for the CDR3: TGTGCCTGGAGTGTCACTGGCCAGCCCCAGCATTTT. It yields the protein CAWSVTGQPQHF.